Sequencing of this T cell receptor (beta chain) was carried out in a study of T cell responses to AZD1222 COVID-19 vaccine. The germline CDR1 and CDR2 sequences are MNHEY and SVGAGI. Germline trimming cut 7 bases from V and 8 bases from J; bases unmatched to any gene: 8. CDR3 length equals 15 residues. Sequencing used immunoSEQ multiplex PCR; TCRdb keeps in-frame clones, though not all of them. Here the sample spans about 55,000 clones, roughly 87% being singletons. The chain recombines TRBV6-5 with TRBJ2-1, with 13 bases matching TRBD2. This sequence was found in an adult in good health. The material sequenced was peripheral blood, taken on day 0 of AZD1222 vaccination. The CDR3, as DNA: TGTGCCAGCACTGCCGGGACTAGCGGGGAAGATGAGCAGTTCTTC. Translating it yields CASTAGTSGEDEQFF.